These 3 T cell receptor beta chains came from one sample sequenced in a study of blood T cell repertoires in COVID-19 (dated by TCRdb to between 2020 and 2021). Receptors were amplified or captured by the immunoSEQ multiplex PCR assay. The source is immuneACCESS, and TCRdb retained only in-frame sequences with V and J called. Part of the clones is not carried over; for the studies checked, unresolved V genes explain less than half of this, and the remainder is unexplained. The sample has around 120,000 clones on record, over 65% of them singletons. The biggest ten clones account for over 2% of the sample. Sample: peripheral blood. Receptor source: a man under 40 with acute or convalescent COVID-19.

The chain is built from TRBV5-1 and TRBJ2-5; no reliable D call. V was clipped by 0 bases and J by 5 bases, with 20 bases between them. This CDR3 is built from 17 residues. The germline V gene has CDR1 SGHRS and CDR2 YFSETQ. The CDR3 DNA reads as TGCGCCAGCAGCTTGGCCACATTCGCCCCGGGTCGGGAGACCCAGTACTTC. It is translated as CASSLATFAPGRETQYF.

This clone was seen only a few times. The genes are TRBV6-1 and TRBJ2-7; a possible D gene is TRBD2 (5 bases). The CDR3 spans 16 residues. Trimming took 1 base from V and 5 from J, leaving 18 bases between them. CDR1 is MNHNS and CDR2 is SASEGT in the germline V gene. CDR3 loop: CASSEGSGEPANEQYF. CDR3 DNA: TGTGCCAGCAGTGAAGGATCCGGGGAGCCCGCGAACGAGCAGTACTTC.

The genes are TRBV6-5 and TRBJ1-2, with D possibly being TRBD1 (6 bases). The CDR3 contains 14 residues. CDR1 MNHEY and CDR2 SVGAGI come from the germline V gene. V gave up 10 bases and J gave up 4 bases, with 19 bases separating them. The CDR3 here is CATRTDLSFYGYTF. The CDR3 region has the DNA TGTGCCACCAGGACAGACCTTTCCTTCTATGGCTACACCTTC.